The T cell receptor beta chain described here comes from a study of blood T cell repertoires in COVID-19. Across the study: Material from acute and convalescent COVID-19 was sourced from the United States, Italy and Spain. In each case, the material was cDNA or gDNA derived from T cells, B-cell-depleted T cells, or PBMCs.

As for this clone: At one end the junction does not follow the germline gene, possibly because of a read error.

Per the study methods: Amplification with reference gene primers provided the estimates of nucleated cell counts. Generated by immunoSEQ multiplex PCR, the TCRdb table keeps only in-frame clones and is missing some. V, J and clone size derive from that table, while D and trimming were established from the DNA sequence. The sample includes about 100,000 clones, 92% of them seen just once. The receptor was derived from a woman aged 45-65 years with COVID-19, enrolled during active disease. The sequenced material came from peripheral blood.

The DNA of the CDR3 is TGTGCCAGCAGTGAAGTGAGGGGGATTGGCCCGCCCTTC. As protein: CASSEVRGIGPPF. The rearrangement uses TRBV2 and TRBJ2-4, with D possibly being TRBD1 (6 bases). CDR1 is SNHLY and CDR2 is FYNNEI in the germline V gene. The CDR3 sequence is 13 residues long.